The rows below give T cell receptor beta chains drawn from one sample of a study of T cells after yellow fever vaccination. MiXCR was run by TCRdb on the 5' RACE reads, yielding one entry per CDR3 protein. The sample holds 510,000 or so distinct CDR3 sequences; under 25% are singletons and the top ten take 13% to 15%. The material was PBMCs, obtained 15 days after the yellow fever booster vaccination. The receptors were gathered from a man aged 25 to 40 who received the YFV17D yellow fever vaccine. The CDR3 runs from the conserved cysteine through the conserved F or W. D genes are given only for firm matches.

d_gene,j_gene,v_gene,CDR3aa
-,TRBJ2-7,TRBV6-2/TRBV6-3,CASSYRGAHEQYF
-,TRBJ2-7,TRBV5-1,CASRRSTGSVYEQYF
TRBD1,TRBJ2-7,TRBV20-1,CSSQGGSSYEQYF
-,TRBJ2-7,TRBV20-1,CSVSRPEVTAGVEQYF
TRBD1,TRBJ1-2,TRBV7-8,CASSLGTGFSSGYTF
-,TRBJ2-5,TRBV3-1,CASSPVGGGETQYF
-,TRBJ1-5,TRBV24-1,CATQGGPAAPQHF
-,TRBJ2-5,TRBV2,CASSEVRIKSPQYF
TRBD2,TRBJ2-3,TRBV4-3,CASSQDLGLAGGPADTQYF
TRBD2,TRBJ2-1,TRBV9,CASSVGWGLADYYNEQFF
-,TRBJ2-7,TRBV28,CASRPGNSYEQYF
TRBD1,TRBJ2-3,TRBV27,CASRGQFTDTQYF
TRBD2,TRBJ2-7,TRBV6-1,CASSPGLVWSEQYF
TRBD2,TRBJ2-2,TRBV28,CASSETSGSAGELFF
TRBD2,TRBJ2-1,TRBV6-2/TRBV6-3,CAIGLAGSQGGYNEQFF
-,TRBJ2-1,TRBV12-3/TRBV12-4,CASSRGGLFF
TRBD2,TRBJ2-7,TRBV9,CASSLTAGVNEQYF
TRBD2,TRBJ2-5,TRBV5-5,CASSFPGGQETQYF
-,TRBJ2-3,TRBV3-1,CASEGLPDTDTQYF
TRBD1,TRBJ2-3,TRBV20-1,CSARASGTGGSTDTQYF
-,TRBJ1-2,TRBV20-1,CSARDSSNYGYTF
-,TRBJ2-1,TRBV7-8,CASSLGRAMIMFF
TRBD2,TRBJ2-3,TRBV5-4,CASSLLAAHTDTQYF
-,TRBJ2-7,TRBV11-3,CASSQYSGYEQYF
-,TRBJ2-3,TRBV5-8,CASSRMGRRTDTQYF
-,TRBJ2-1,TRBV12-3/TRBV12-4,CASKWREGYNEQFF
-,TRBJ2-7,TRBV5-1,CASSYDRNEQYF
TRBD2,TRBJ2-5,TRBV20-1,CSARRSGRPQETQYF
-,TRBJ2-7,TRBV27,CASSLRQALSEQYF
-,TRBJ1-1,TRBV5-6,CASSPGTVKLNTEAFF
-,TRBJ2-6,TRBV18,CASSPPSSGANVLTF
TRBD1,TRBJ2-6,TRBV11-2,CASSLVSGQVGSGANVLTF
TRBD2,TRBJ2-7,TRBV5-5,CASSQLAGDPYEQYF
TRBD1,TRBJ2-1,TRBV29-1,CSVGLGQGAYEQFF
TRBD2,TRBJ2-7,TRBV12-5,CASALAGSVEQYF
-,TRBJ2-3,TRBV12-3/TRBV12-4,CASSWEIASTDTQYF
-,TRBJ2-5,TRBV16,CASSQPVVETQYF
TRBD1,TRBJ1-2,TRBV2,CASRGTGDRSYTF
-,TRBJ2-7,TRBV7-2,CASSDDYEQYF
TRBD2,TRBJ2-1,TRBV29-1,CSVEVWLAGAPMYEQFF
-,TRBJ2-1,TRBV12-3/TRBV12-4,CASSFTREQFF
TRBD1,TRBJ2-1,TRBV10-3,CAIKGQSSYNEQFF
TRBD2,TRBJ2-7,TRBV6-5,CASSSGSGSYEQYF
-,TRBJ1-5,TRBV4-3,CASSITLYQPQHF
TRBD2,TRBJ2-7,TRBV27,CASSFLAASYEQYF
-,TRBJ2-2,TRBV7-2,CASSQSRNTGELFF
TRBD1,TRBJ1-5,TRBV12-3/TRBV12-4,CASSSTYRDRAGNQPQHF
-,TRBJ1-1,TRBV6-1,CASSPGDPTTEAFF